What follows are 17 T cell receptor beta chains derived from one specimen sequenced in a study of lymphopenia after photon versus proton radiotherapy. Generated by immunoSEQ multiplex PCR, the TCRdb table keeps only in-frame clones and is missing some. The table records tens of thousands of clones, about 88% of them present only once. Here the sequenced sample was peripheral blood, taken from a patient treated with photon-based radiotherapy. The receptors shown here come from a woman aged 50 to 65 with cholangiocarcinoma.

V usage is TRBV7-6 and J usage is TRBJ2-1; 13 bases match TRBD2. Trimming at V came to 4 bases and at J to 2 bases, leaving 8 bases not matched to a gene. The CDR3 spans 18 residues. Germline CDR1 reads SGHVS; CDR2 reads FNYEAQ. CDR3 protein: CASSSPGTSGEAYNEQFF. Here the CDR3 DNA reads TGTGCCAGCAGCTCCCCGGGGACTAGCGGGGAGGCCTACAATGAGCAGTTCTTC.

V usage is TRBV11-2 and J usage is TRBJ1-1; D ambiguous. Germline V gene data show CDR1 as SGHAT and CDR2 as FQNNGV. V was pared by 7 bases and J by 1 base, with 13 bases between. The CDR3 loop spans 14 amino acids. The CDR3 region is CASKLRGENTEAFF. CDR3 DNA sequence: TGTGCCAGCAAATTACGGGGAGAGAACACTGAAGCTTTCTTT.

The chain links TRBV9 to TRBJ2-1; 10 bases map to TRBD2. The germline V gene encodes CDR1 SGDLS and CDR2 YYNGEE. The CDR3 is made up of 16 amino acids. The junction had 5 bases not matched to a gene; V was cut back by 3 bases and J by 2 bases. CDR3 loop: CASSDLAGAAYNEQFF. The CDR3 DNA sequence: TGTGCCAGCAGCGACCTAGCGGGGGCCGCCTACAATGAGCAGTTCTTC. Combining the CDR3 with reference TRBV9 and TRBJ2-1 gives the whole variable domain DSGVTQTPKHLITATGQRVTLRCSPRSGDLSVYWYQQSLDQGLQFLIQYYNGEERAKGNILERFSAQQFPDLHSELNLSSLELGDSALYFCASSDLAGAAYNEQFFGPGTRLTVL.

The chain combines TRBV6-6 with TRBJ2-1; 10 nucleotides match TRBD2. CDR3 size: 14 residues. From germline, CDR1 is MNHNY and CDR2 SVGAGI (reference sequence). V was pared by 6 bases and J by 7 bases, with 6 bases of the junction left unmatched. CDR3 loop: CASRHSGGRNEQFF. In DNA, the CDR3 is TGTGCCAGCAGGCATAGCGGGGGGAGGAATGAGCAGTTCTTC.

V and J are TRBV19 and TRBJ1-1, with D possibly being TRBD1 (6 bases). This CDR3 has 14 residues. Trimming left V 4 bases short and J 4 bases short, with 13 bases between. CDR1 is LNHDA and CDR2 is SQIVND in the germline V gene (reference sequence). The DNA of the CDR3 is TGTGCCAGTAGTACCCAGGGGCTCGGCACTGAAGCTTTCTTT. It yields the protein CASSTQGLGTEAFF. Complete variable domain (other parts from reference TRBV19 and TRBJ1-1): DGGITQSPKYLFRKEGQNVTLSCEQNLNHDAMYWYRQDPGQGLRLIYYSQIVNDFQKGDIAEGYSVSREKKESFPLTVTSAQKNPTAFYLCASSTQGLGTEAFFGQGTRLTVV.

The table lists this clone with a few counts. The rearrangement uses TRBV19 and TRBJ1-5; the D is unclear. V shed 7 bases and J shed 4 bases, with 8 bases lying between them. Per germline, CDR1 LNHDA and CDR2 SQIVND (reference sequence). This CDR3 comprises 12 residues. The CDR3 DNA sequence: TGTGCCAGTACGTCATATAATCAGCCCCAGCATTTT. As protein: CASTSYNQPQHF.

In DNA, the CDR3 is TGTGCCATCAGTCGGACAGGACTTGGAAACACCATATATTTT. Its protein product is CAISRTGLGNTIYF. The chain has TRBV10-3 and TRBJ1-3; 7 bases match TRBD1. CDR1 and CDR2 from the germline V gene are ENHRY and SYGVKD. Losses at the gene ends were 5 bases for V and 3 bases for J; bases not matched to a gene: 4. This CDR3 spans 14 amino acids.

The chain couples TRBV15 to TRBJ2-3; D perhaps matches TRBD2 (5 bases). The CDR3 runs 16 residues. CDR1 LNHNV and CDR2 YYDKDF come from the germline V gene (reference sequence). V lost 3 bases and J lost 0, with 13 bases in between. This CDR3 reads CATSSGLDLSTDTQYF. DNA of the CDR3: TGTGCCACCAGCAGCGGACTCGACCTGAGCACAGATACGCAGTATTTT. Variable domain in full (rest from reference TRBV15 and TRBJ2-3): DAMVIQNPRYQVTQFGKPVTLSCSQTLNHNVMYWYQQKSSQAPKLLFHYYDKDFNNEADTPDNFQSRRPNTSFCFLDIRSPGLGDTAMYLCATSSGLDLSTDTQYFGPGTRLTVL.

This clone was counted a few times. The sample holds other DNA sequences that translate to the same CDR3. This chain connects TRBV19 to TRBJ2-1; 8 bases align to TRBD2. CDR1 is LNHDA, CDR2 SQIVND, per germline (reference sequence). This CDR3 has 15 amino acids. V was clipped by 1 base and J by 9 bases; unmatched bases: 8. The CDR3 loop reads CASSIGSGGAAEQFF. In DNA, the CDR3 is TGTGCCAGTAGTATAGGTTCGGGGGGGGCCGCTGAGCAGTTCTTC.

The rearrangement links TRBV19 to TRBJ1-2; D is unclear. This CDR3 is built from 13 residues. In germline, CDR1 is LNHDA, CDR2 SQIVND (reference sequence). Trimming took off 4 bases at V and 8 bases at J, with 14 bases between the two ends. CDR3 coding DNA: TGTGCCAGTAGTAGTACAGTGCCTGGAGGCTACACCTTC. This gives the protein CASSSTVPGGYTF.

As concerns this clone: Its ends do not fully match the called genes, so a read error is possible. The J gene is TRBJ2-3, the V gene TRBV7-2; 10 bases map to TRBD2. The CDR3 runs to 12 residues. Germline V CDR1 and CDR2: SGHTA, FQGNSA. CDR3: CASSPQRGGCAF. The CDR3 nucleotides are TGTGCCAGCAGCCCACAGCGGGGGGGCTGTGCTTTT.

This clone showed up just once. The chain has TRBV14 and TRBJ2-5, with D hard to call. V lost 1 base, J lost 5 bases, and 11 bases lay in between. Germline-derived CDR1 and CDR2 are SGHDN and FVKESK. The CDR3 length is 14 residues. CDR3 DNA sequence: TGTGCCAGCAGCCAAGGCACAACGTGGGAGACCCAGTACTTC. This gives the protein CASSQGTTWETQYF.

This rearrangement joins TRBV7-9 to TRBJ1-5; TRBD1 might be the D (5 bases). V was shortened by 10 bases and J by 4 bases, with 14 bases between the two germline ends. The CDR3 has 13 residues. CDR1 and CDR2 (germline): SEHNR, FQNEAQ (reference sequence). CDR3 DNA sequence: TGTGCCACCCAGAACAGGATAAATCAGCCCCAGCATTTT. It codes for CATQNRINQPQHF.

The rearrangement uses TRBV5-1 and TRBJ1-1, with 7 bases aligning to TRBD1. CDR1 and CDR2 from the germline V gene are SGHRS and YFSETQ. Germline trimming cut 6 bases from V and 0 bases from J; bases unmatched to any gene: 8. This CDR3 is 15 amino acids long. CDR3 in amino acids: CASTRQGMMNTEAFF. In DNA, the CDR3 is TGCGCCAGCACCCGACAGGGTATGATGAACACTGAAGCTTTCTTT.

The chain combines TRBV5-1 with TRBJ1-2; unclear D gene. CDR3 length equals 11 residues. V gave up 4 bases and J gave up 1 base, with 2 bases separating them. Per the germline V gene, CDR1 is SGHRS and CDR2 is YFSETQ. CDR3 sequence (DNA): TGCGCCAGCAGCGATAACTATGGCTACACCTTC. It yields the protein CASSDNYGYTF.

This clone has more than one count but fewer than ten. The chain employs TRBV2 and TRBJ1-3; D perhaps matches TRBD1 (5 bases). CDR1 is SNHLY and CDR2 is FYNNEI in the germline V gene. This CDR3 spans 14 amino acids. Trimming removed 4 bases at V and 4 bases at J, with 11 bases between. CDR3 coding DNA: TGTGCCAGCAGTGGTCAGGGTTACGGAAACACCATATATTTT. Its translation is CASSGQGYGNTIYF. The whole variable domain, filled in from reference TRBV2 and TRBJ1-3, reads EPEVTQTPSHQVTQMGQEVILRCVPISNHLYFYWYRQILGQKVEFLVSFYNNEISEKSEIFDDQFSVERPDGSNFTLKIRSTKLEDSAMYFCASSGQGYGNTIYFGEGSWLTVV.

The genes are TRBV6-6 and TRBJ1-2, with 7 bases matching TRBD1. The germline V gene has CDR1 MNHNY and CDR2 SVGAGI (reference sequence). The trim removed 2 bases at V and 3 bases at J, leaving 9 bases unmatched. The CDR3 is made up of 16 amino acids. This CDR3 reads CASSYTITGTDYGYTF. As DNA, the CDR3 is TGTGCCAGCAGTTACACTATAACCGGGACAGACTATGGCTACACCTTC.